This entry lists 13 T cell receptor beta chains sequenced from one sample in a study of cytomegalovirus exposure and HLA in healthy donors. The PCR was carried out with 60 Vbeta primers and 13 Jbeta primers. The data were produced by immunoSEQ multiplex PCR, yet TCRdb's version contains in-frame clones alone and is incomplete. Across 53,000 or so clones, the top ten clones capture about 6% of the sample. Source material: PBMCs. These TCRs come from a male donor in good health and CMV-seropositive.

The chain carries TRBV6-5 and TRBJ2-7, with D unclear. The CDR3 length is 14 residues. CDR1 and CDR2 from the germline V gene are MNHEY and SVGAGI. V gave up 6 bases and J gave up 1 base, with 13 bases separating them. The CDR3, as DNA: TGTGCCAGCAGCGCGTCTATAAGTTCCTACGAGCAGTACTTC. This gives the protein CASSASISSYEQYF.

The chain joins TRBV19 to TRBJ2-7, with TRBD1 as a possible D gene (5 bases). This CDR3 comprises 11 residues. From germline, CDR1 is LNHDA and CDR2 SQIVND (reference sequence). Trimming removed 5 bases at V and 3 bases at J, with 5 bases between. The CDR3: CASSDSYEQYF. The CDR3 coding sequence is TGTGCCAGTAGTGACAGCTACGAGCAGTACTTC.

The rearrangement uses TRBV7-2 and TRBJ1-5; D is uncertain. The CDR3 spans 14 residues. CDR1 and CDR2 from the germline V gene are SGHTA and FQGNSA. Deletions cut 5 bases from V and 5 bases from J, with 13 bases between. In nucleotides, the CDR3 is TGTGCCAGCAGCCCCACAGCATTTGATCAGCCCCAGCATTTT. It yields the protein CASSPTAFDQPQHF.

The chain couples TRBV5-1 to TRBJ1-1, with D hard to call. V lost 4 bases, J lost 4 bases, and 14 bases lay in between. Germline V gene sequence: CDR1 SGHRS, CDR2 YFSETQ. This CDR3 spans 14 amino acids. CDR3 in amino acids: CASSQTTLGTEAFF. The CDR3, as DNA: TGCGCCAGCAGCCAAACTACCTTAGGCACTGAAGCTTTCTTT.

This rearrangement joins TRBV30 to TRBJ1-1; 7 nucleotides agree with TRBD1. The V and J ends lost 8 bases and 8 bases, in that order; junction bases with no gene match: 8. This CDR3 spans 11 amino acids. Germline assignment: CDR1 GTSNPN and CDR2 SVGIG (reference sequence). The CDR3 reads CAGQVQGEAFF. The CDR3 region has the DNA TGTGCCGGACAGGTGCAGGGGGAAGCTTTCTTT.

This chain connects TRBV4-1 to TRBJ1-5; 9 bases map to TRBD1. Germline values: CDR1 MGHRA, CDR2 YSYEKL. This CDR3 is 15 amino acids long. V lost 4 bases to trimming and J lost 1 base; unmatched junction nucleotides: 2. CDR3 nucleotide sequence: TGCGCCAGCAGCCCGGGACAGGGAAGCAATCAGCCCCAGCATTTT. Its translation: CASSPGQGSNQPQHF.

The chain couples TRBV15 to TRBJ1-1; unclear D gene. V lost 0 bases, J lost 5 bases, and 13 bases lay in between. The CDR3 loop spans 15 amino acids. Germline V gene lookup returns CDR1 LNHNV and CDR2 YYDKDF (reference sequence). The CDR3 bases are TGTGCCACCAGCAGAGATCGGGATTACGGGACTGAAGCTTTCTTT. This translates into CATSRDRDYGTEAFF.

The chain joins TRBV5-8 to TRBJ1-6; TRBD1 aligns across 7 bases. Trimming took 3 bases from V and 9 from J; bases not matched to a gene: 6. The CDR3 totals 14 residues. CDR1 and CDR2 (germline): SGHTS, YDEGEE. CDR3 region: CASSSHRGGSPLHF. The DNA for the CDR3 is TGTGCCAGCAGCTCCCACAGGGGTGGTTCACCCCTCCACTTT.

The chain employs TRBV7-9 and TRBJ2-7, with 8 positions matching TRBD2. V was clipped by 4 bases and J by 5 bases; unmatched bases: 10. This CDR3 comprises 15 residues. Germline CDR1 reads SEHNR; CDR2 reads FQNEAQ (reference sequence). CDR3 amino acids: CASSYLAGMVHEQYF. CDR3 DNA sequence: TGTGCCAGCAGCTATTTAGCGGGGATGGTCCACGAGCAGTACTTC.

V is TRBV19 and J is TRBJ2-1; 7 nucleotides match TRBD2. The V gene end was trimmed by 6 bases and the J gene end by 3 bases; junction bases not matched to a gene: 5. This CDR3 has 14 residues. The V gene's germline CDR1 is LNHDA and CDR2 SQIVND (reference sequence). The CDR3 is CASSWGRVYNEQFF. CDR3 DNA sequence: TGTGCCAGTAGCTGGGGGAGGGTCTACAATGAGCAGTTCTTC.

The chain is built from TRBV5-1 and TRBJ2-2; D unresolved. Trimming pared 0 bases from V and 6 bases from J, leaving 9 bases between. This CDR3 region has 14 residues. Germline CDR1 is SGHRS and CDR2 is YFSETQ. CDR3 residues: CASSLETGPGELFF. CDR3 sequence (DNA): TGCGCCAGCAGCTTGGAGACGGGTCCCGGGGAGCTGTTTTTT.

This chain joins TRBV7-9 and TRBJ1-5, with D perhaps TRBD1 (5 bases). This CDR3 region has 15 residues. Germline CDR1 SEHNR, CDR2 FQNEAQ (reference sequence). The V gene lost 4 bases and the J gene lost 6 bases, with 16 bases spanning the gap. In DNA, the CDR3 is TGTGCCAGCAGCTCGCGAGACGGGGGTGGTCAGCCCCAGCATTTT. Translated, it gives CASSSRDGGGQPQHF.

V gene TRBV7-2 combines with J gene TRBJ1-2; 9 bases are a match to TRBD1. Trimming cost V 5 bases and J 4 bases; bases outside gene matches: 8. CDR3 length equals 15 residues. Germline loops: CDR1 SGHTA, CDR2 FQGNSA. The CDR3 region is CASSPPGQGIYGYTF. The CDR3 DNA is TGTGCCAGCAGCCCTCCGGGACAGGGAATCTATGGCTACACCTTC.